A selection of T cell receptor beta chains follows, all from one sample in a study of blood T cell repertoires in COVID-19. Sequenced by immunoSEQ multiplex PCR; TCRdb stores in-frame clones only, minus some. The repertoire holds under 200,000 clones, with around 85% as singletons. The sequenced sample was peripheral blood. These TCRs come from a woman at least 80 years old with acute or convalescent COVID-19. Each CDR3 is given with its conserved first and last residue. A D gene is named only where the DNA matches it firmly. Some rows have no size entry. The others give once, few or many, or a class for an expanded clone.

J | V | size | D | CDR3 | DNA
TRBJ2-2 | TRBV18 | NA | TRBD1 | CASSPDRGVGTGELFF | TGTGCCAGCTCACCGGACAGGGGGGTCGGCACCGGGGAGCTGTTTTTT
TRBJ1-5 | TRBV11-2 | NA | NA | CASSPGINQPQHF | TGTGCCAGCAGTCCAGGGATAAATCAGCCCCAGCATTTT
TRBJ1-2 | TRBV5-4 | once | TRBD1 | CASSYTGARGYTF | TGTGCCAGCAGCTACACAGGGGCGAGGGGCTACACCTTC
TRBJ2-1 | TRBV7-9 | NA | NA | CASSPTRSSYNEQFF | TGTGCCAGCAGCCCAACACGGAGCTCCTACAATGAGCAGTTCTTC
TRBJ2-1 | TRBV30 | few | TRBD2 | CAWGGLAGKRNEQFF | TGTGCCTGGGGGGGACTAGCGGGAAAACGGAATGAGCAGTTCTTC
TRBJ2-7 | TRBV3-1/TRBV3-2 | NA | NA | CASSQVHVLGEQYF | TGTGCCAGCAGCCAAGTCCACGTCCTAGGCGAGCAGTACTTC
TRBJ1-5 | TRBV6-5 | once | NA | CASSLQGGQPQHF | TGTGCCAGCAGTTTACAGGGCGGTCAGCCCCAGCATTTT
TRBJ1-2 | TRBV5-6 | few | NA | CASSLTAAGDHGYTF | TGTGCCAGCAGCTTGACCGCAGCGGGGGACCATGGCTACACCTTC
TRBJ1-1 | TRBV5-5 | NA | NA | CASSLVQGPLNTEAFF | TGTGCCAGCAGCTTGGTGCAGGGCCCTTTGAACACTGAAGCTTTCTTT
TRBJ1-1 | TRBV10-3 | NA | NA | CAISDRGMNTEAFF | TGTGCCATCAGTGACAGGGGCATGAACACTGAAGCTTTCTTT
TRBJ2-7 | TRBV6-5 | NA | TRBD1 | CASKDRAYEQYF | TGTGCCAGCAAGGACAGGGCTTACGAGCAGTACTTC
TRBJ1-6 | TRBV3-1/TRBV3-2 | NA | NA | CASSQEGETRRTSSYNSPLHF | TGTGCCAGCAGCCAAGAGGGGGAAACTCGACGGACTAGCTCCTATAATTCACCCCTCCACTTT
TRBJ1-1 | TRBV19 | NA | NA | CASSTQGMNTEAFF | TGTGCCAGTAGCACTCAGGGGATGAACACTGAAGCTTTCTTT
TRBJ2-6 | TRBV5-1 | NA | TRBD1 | CASSSQGAGNSGANVLTF | TGCGCCAGCAGCTCCCAGGGGGCCGGGAACTCTGGGGCCAACGTCCTGACTTTC
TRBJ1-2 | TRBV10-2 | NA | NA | CASSDSTGFYGYTF | TGCGCCAGCAGTGATTCTACCGGGTTCTATGGCTACACCTTC
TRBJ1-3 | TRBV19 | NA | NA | CASSISRSGNTIYF | TGTGCCAGTAGTATTTCTCGCTCTGGAAACACCATATATTTT
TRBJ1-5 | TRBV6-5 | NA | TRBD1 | CASRLRGASNQPQHF | TGTGCCAGCAGACTCAGGGGGGCTAGCAATCAGCCCCAGCATTTT
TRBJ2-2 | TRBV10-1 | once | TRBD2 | CASSRTSGGAATGELFF | TGCGCCAGCAGTCGGACTAGCGGGGGGGCGGCCACCGGGGAGCTGTTTTTT